This T cell receptor (beta chain) was sequenced for a study of PD-1 blockade in classical Hodgkin lymphoma. Note on this clone: The antigen is unknown.

Relapse after autologous stem cell transplantation occurred in every patient, and brentuximab vedotin exposure varied. Study-level points and caveats: The diversity seen at baseline in complete responders resembled that of newly diagnosed patients.

The CDR3 consists of 20 residues. Method: immunoSEQ multiplex PCR; TCRdb's copy keeps in-frame clones and lacks some. The data contain over 20,000 clones, over 60% of them singletons. The sequencing used peripheral blood mononuclear cells (PBMCs), collected at baseline. The rearrangement uses TRBV21-1 and TRBJ1-1. TRBV21-1 is deemed a pseudogene. The TCR originated in a human donor with classical Hodgkin lymphoma. The CDR3 spells CASSKGRRTQDVSMNTEAFF. CDR3 in DNA: TGTGCCAGCAGCAAAGGGCGACGGACTCAGGACGTATCGATGAACACTGAAGCTTTCTTT.